Presented here are 29 T cell receptor beta chains from one specimen sequenced in a study of T-cell reconstitution after alpha-beta-depleted transplantation in children. Unique molecular identifiers featured in how the TCRbeta library was prepared. Using its own MiXCR run on the PCR reads, TCRdb lists one record per CDR3 protein. The table has around 120,000 distinct CDR3 sequences, more than 20% seen once. The source was PBMCs, mostly from graft donor cells, collected 180 days after TCRalphabeta/CD19-depleted stem cell transplant. The receptors come from a male patient between 2 and 10 years old who had a stem cell transplant for chronic granulomatous disease, so the T cells may come from the graft donor.

This clonotype was picked up a small number of times. The chain joins TRBV5-5 to TRBJ2-6; 7 nucleotides match TRBD1. V was clipped by 4 bases and J by 0 bases; unmatched bases: 7. Germline V CDR1 and CDR2: SGHKS, YYEKEE (reference sequence). The CDR3 consists of 17 residues. The CDR3 loop is CASSETGTASGANVLTF. The CDR3 nucleotides are TGTGCCAGCAGCGAAACCGGGACAGCCTCTGGGGCCAACGTCCTGACTTTC. Variable domain in full (rest from reference TRBV5-5 and TRBJ2-6): DAGVTQSPTHLIKTRGQQVTLRCSPISGHKSVSWYQQVLGQGPQFIFQYYEKEERGRGNFPDRFSARQFPNYSSELNVNALLLGDSALYLCASSETGTASGANVLTFGAGSRLTVL.

This clonotype was recorded once. Since a much larger clone is just one base distant, this may be a read error. The J gene is TRBJ1-3, the V gene TRBV20-1; no firm D call. Germline V gene data show CDR1 as DFQATT and CDR2 as SNEGSKA (reference sequence). CDR3 length: 13 residues. Trimming cost V 3 bases and J 4 bases, with 10 bases left between them. In DNA, the CDR3 is TGCAGTGCTAGGGTTCCAGCCGGAAACACCATATATTTT. It yields the protein CSARVPAGNTIYF.

This chain connects TRBV20-1 to TRBJ2-1; 9 bases are shared with TRBD2. V shed 5 bases, J shed 4 bases, and the junction held 6 bases outside the gene matches. The CDR3 extends over 14 amino acids. Germline values: CDR1 DFQATT, CDR2 SNEGSKA (reference sequence). The CDR3 DNA reads as TGCAGTGCTGTTTCGGGACTAGCATACAATGAGCAGTTCTTC. It is translated as CSAVSGLAYNEQFF.

The CDR3 coding sequence is TGTGCCATCAAAGAGGGGCTTGGGGAAGAGCAGTACTTC. This gives the protein CAIKEGLGEEQYF. The chain combines TRBV10-3 with TRBJ2-7; D may correspond to TRBD1 or TRBD2 (5 bases each). From germline, CDR1 is ENHRY and CDR2 SYGVKD. The length of the CDR3 is 13 residues. The germline V and J ends were trimmed by 7 bases and 7 bases, with 17 bases remaining between them.

This clonotype was seen ten or more times. V gene TRBV4-3 combines with J gene TRBJ2-2; D might be TRBD1 (6 bases). The CDR3 extends over 16 amino acids. Germline assignment: CDR1 LGHNA and CDR2 YSLEER. The V end was cut by 1 base, the J end by 4 bases, with 13 bases between. CDR3 sequence: CASSQGVGASTGELFF. Written as DNA, the CDR3 is TGCGCCAGCAGCCAAGGTGTGGGGGCGAGCACCGGGGAGCTGTTTTTT.

There are a few counts of this clonotype. This sequence joins TRBV3-1 and TRBJ2-3; 7 bases are a match to TRBD1. The CDR3 has 15 amino acids. J lost 3 bases, V lost 3 bases, and 6 bases had no gene match. CDR1 and CDR2 from the germline V gene are LGHDT and YNNKEL (reference sequence). The CDR3 coding sequence is TGTGCCAGCAGCCATTGGACAGGACTTACAGATACGCAGTATTTT. Translating it yields CASSHWTGLTDTQYF.

In the case of this clonotype: A single base separates this from a much larger clone, so it may be a read error. J is TRBJ2-1 and V is TRBV5-1; 12 bases map to TRBD2. J was trimmed by 0 bases and V by 1 base; bases with no gene match: 14. The germline gives CDR1 SGHRS, CDR2 YFSETQ. The CDR3 has 21 residues. CDR3 sequence: CASSLRLLGTSGLSSYNEQFF. The CDR3 bases are TGCGCCAGCAGCTTGAGGCTTTTGGGGACTAGCGGGTTGAGCTCCTACAATGAGCAGTTCTTC.

The chain employs TRBV5-1 and TRBJ2-7; the match to TRBD1 covers 7 bases. This CDR3 is built from 12 residues. CDR1 is SGHRS and CDR2 is YFSETQ in the germline V gene. Losses at the gene ends were 3 bases for V and 6 bases for J; bases not matched to a gene: 3. The CDR3, as DNA: TGCGCCAGCAGCTCGACAGGGAGCGAGCAGTACTTC. This translates into CASSSTGSEQYF.

This clonotype has a handful of counts. V and J are TRBV12-3 or TRBV12-4 and TRBJ1-1; D is ambiguous. The CDR3 runs 13 residues. Trimming removed 5 bases from V and 4 bases from J, with 11 bases in between. CDR3 coding DNA: TGTGCCAGCAGTCGGACGGGAGGCACTGAAGCTTTCTTT. Amino acids: CASSRTGGTEAFF.

This clonotype has a count of ten or more. The V gene is TRBV20-1, the J gene TRBJ2-3, with D perhaps matching TRBD2 (7 bases). Trimming stripped 3 bases from V and 4 bases from J, with 14 bases between. The CDR3 length is 14 residues. Per the germline V gene, CDR1 is DFQATT and CDR2 is SNEGSKA (reference sequence). For the CDR3, the DNA is TGCAGTGCTAGGCGGGGGCCTTCTGCAGATACGCAGTATTTT. Its translation: CSARRGPSADTQYF.

This clonotype was observed many times. The V and J genes are TRBV10-2 and TRBJ1-2; TRBD1 matches 8 bases. CDR3 length: 16 residues. Germline CDR1 reads WSHSY; CDR2 reads SAAADI. V was clipped by 3 bases and J by 4 bases; unmatched bases: 10. The chain's CDR3 is CASSDRPGQGRYGYTF. DNA of the CDR3: TGCGCCAGCAGTGACCGGCCAGGACAGGGCCGCTATGGCTACACCTTC.

This clonotype was seen ten or more times. This chain connects TRBV12-3 or TRBV12-4 to TRBJ2-7, with 7 bases fitting TRBD2. CDR3 size: 15 residues. With 2 bases clipped from V and 3 bases from J, the junction kept 7 bases outside the gene matches. CDR3 residues: CASSLQAAGIYEQYF. CDR3 bases: TGTGCCAGCAGTTTACAGGCAGCGGGAATCTACGAGCAGTACTTC.

This clonotype has a handful of counts. The J gene is TRBJ2-1, the V gene TRBV12-3 or TRBV12-4; 10 nucleotides align to TRBD2. The ends lost 4 bases at V and 10 bases at J; junction bases unmatched: 16. CDR3 length: 17 amino acids. CDR3 bases: TGTGCCAGCAGTTCCCAAATACTAGCGGGGAGCCTAACGGAGCAGTTCTTC. Amino acid sequence: CASSSQILAGSLTEQFF.

This clonotype was counted at least ten times. This CDR3 is CAISDTDTQYF. The CDR3 nucleotides read TGTGCCATCAGCGACACAGATACGCAGTATTTT. The V call is TRBV10-3, the J call TRBJ2-3, with no clear D. CDR1 is ENHRY and CDR2 is SYGVKD in the germline V gene. V was pared by 6 bases and J by 2 bases, with 3 bases between. This CDR3 region has 11 residues.

This clonotype was seen at least ten times. V and J are TRBV5-6 and TRBJ2-1; tentative D call: TRBD2 (6 bases). This CDR3 has 16 residues. In germline, CDR1 is SGHDT, CDR2 YYEEEE. Trimming shortened V by 0 bases and J by 0 bases, and 10 bases separated the two germline ends. Written as DNA, the CDR3 is TGTGCCAGCAGCTTGGTGACGGAGGGCTCCTACAATGAGCAGTTCTTC. This gives the protein CASSLVTEGSYNEQFF.

The chain has TRBV18 and TRBJ1-1; D remains ambiguous. The germline V gene encodes CDR1 KGHSH and CDR2 LQKENI. V was pared by 1 base and J by 1 base, with 7 bases between. The CDR3 spans 14 residues. DNA of the CDR3: TGTGCCAGCTCACCACTTGCGACGAACACTGAAGCTTTCTTT. Its protein is CASSPLATNTEAFF.

This clonotype was seen ten or more times. V gene TRBV9 combines with J gene TRBJ1-2, with D perhaps matching TRBD1 (6 bases). Trimming stripped 3 bases from V and 7 bases from J, with 16 bases between. Germline V lookup: CDR1 SGDLS, CDR2 YYNGEE. This CDR3 contains 14 residues. CDR3 in DNA: TGTGCCAGCAGCGCCCGGTGGGGGCTCTCTGGCTACACCTTC. Translation: CASSARWGLSGYTF.

The rearrangement links TRBV7-7 to TRBJ2-5, with 8 bases fitting TRBD2. V dropped 8 bases and J dropped 10; count of bases not matched to a gene: 12. The CDR3 covers 13 residues. The germline V gene encodes CDR1 SSHAT and CDR2 FNYEAQ (reference sequence). The CDR3 nucleotides read TGTGCCAGCTTGCCTTTAGCGGGAAGGAACCAGTACTTC. It codes for CASLPLAGRNQYF.

In this sample, this clonotype turned up a few times. The chain has TRBV5-1 and TRBJ2-1, with TRBD2 identical over 12 bases. The trim removed 2 bases at V and 5 bases at J, leaving 2 bases unmatched. The CDR3 extends over 15 amino acids. Germline CDR1 reads SGHRS; CDR2 reads YFSETQ. Here the CDR3 DNA reads TGCGCCAGCAGCTTCCTAGCGGGAGGGAACAATGAGCAGTTCTTC. Translated: CASSFLAGGNNEQFF.

Regarding this clonotype: It may be a read error: a sequence one base away is much more abundant. The CDR3 here is CASSNLGVQRGPGSQETQYF. As DNA, the CDR3 is TGTGCCAGCAGCAATCTTGGGGTGCAAAGGGGCCCGGGCAGCCAAGAGACCCAGTACTTC. The chain is built from TRBV11-1 and TRBJ2-5, with a possible D match to TRBD1 (5 bases). V lost 5 bases to trimming and J lost 1 base, with 29 bases between them. This CDR3 contains 20 residues. Germline values: CDR1 SGHAT, CDR2 FQDESV (reference sequence).

The table lists this clonotype with many counts. The CDR3 bases are TGCGCCAGCAGCTTGCTCAGGGGGCAGAACGAGCAGTACTTC. Its protein product is CASSLLRGQNEQYF. This chain uses TRBV5-1 with TRBJ2-7, with TRBD1 matching 8 bases. J gave up 5 bases and V 1 base, and 5 bases lay outside the gene matches. Germline assignment: CDR1 SGHRS and CDR2 YFSETQ. CDR3 length: 14 amino acids.

This clonotype was seen only a few times. The V and J genes are TRBV20-1 and TRBJ1-5, with a weak D call TRBD1 (5 bases). With 0 bases removed from V and 1 base from J, the gap between germline ends came to 13 bases. The CDR3 spans 16 residues. Germline loops: CDR1 DFQATT, CDR2 SNEGSKA (reference sequence). The CDR3 loop is CSARDRGGGSNQPQHF. The CDR3 region has the DNA TGCAGTGCTAGAGACCGGGGCGGGGGAAGCAATCAGCCCCAGCATTTT.

The count of this clonotype is one. The chain couples TRBV5-5 to TRBJ2-1; D is possibly TRBD2 (6 bases). V was shortened by 2 bases and J by 3 bases, with 9 bases between the two germline ends. The germline gives CDR1 SGHKS, CDR2 YYEKEE (reference sequence). CDR3 length: 14 amino acids. Written as DNA, the CDR3 is TGTGCCAGCAGCTTTGGAGGGCTCTACAATGAGCAGTTCTTC. Translation: CASSFGGLYNEQFF. The complete variable domain, with remaining parts taken from reference TRBV5-5 and TRBJ2-1, reads DAGVTQSPTHLIKTRGQQVTLRCSPISGHKSVSWYQQVLGQGPQFIFQYYEKEERGRGNFPDRFSARQFPNYSSELNVNALLLGDSALYLCASSFGGLYNEQFFGPGTRLTVL.

The chain joins TRBV7-8 to TRBJ1-1; D possibly corresponds to TRBD1 (5 bases). There are 14 residues in the CDR3. Looked up from germline, CDR1 is SGHVS and CDR2 is FQNEAQ. Trimming cost V 3 bases and J 1 base, with 9 bases left between them. CDR3 sequence (DNA): TGTGCCAGCAGCTTCCAGACAGCGAACACTGAAGCTTTCTTT. This sequence encodes CASSFQTANTEAFF.

This clonotype was seen only a few times. V usage is TRBV4-2 and J usage is TRBJ2-7; no definite D call. Germline loops: CDR1 LGHNA, CDR2 YNFKEQ. The ends were cut back, 4 bases at V and 3 bases at J, with 19 bases in the middle. CDR3 length: 16 residues. The CDR3 bases are TGTGCCAGCAGCCCTCGTTCACGTTACAGAAACTACGAGCAGTACTTC. Amino acids: CASSPRSRYRNYEQYF.

This clonotype has only a few counts. V and J are TRBV10-3 and TRBJ2-3, with a tentative D call TRBD1 (6 bases). V shed 4 bases and J shed 2 bases, with 13 bases lying between them. Germline loops: CDR1 ENHRY, CDR2 SYGVKD. CDR3 length equals 15 residues. The CDR3 loop is CAISAGTLYTDTQYF. The CDR3, as DNA: TGTGCCATCAGTGCGGGGACACTTTACACAGATACGCAGTATTTT.

This clonotype was counted at least ten times. The chain uses TRBV20-1 and TRBJ1-5; 9 nucleotides agree with TRBD1. CDR1 and CDR2 (germline): DFQATT, SNEGSKA (reference sequence). The trim removed 3 bases at V and 3 bases at J, leaving 6 bases unmatched. CDR3 size: 15 residues. CDR3 in amino acids: CSARTGQGLNQPQHF. The CDR3 DNA is TGCAGTGCTAGGACGGGACAGGGACTCAATCAGCCCCAGCATTTT.

As regards this clonotype: One end of the junction varies from germline; a read error may be responsible. V gene TRBV12-3 or TRBV12-4 combines with J gene TRBJ1-5, with TRBD1 matching over 9 bases. The CDR3 runs 14 residues. The CDR3 DNA reads as TGTGCCAGCAGTAACACAGGGGGCAATCAGCCCGAGCATTTT. Its translation is CASSNTGGNQPEHF.

The chain links TRBV29-1 to TRBJ2-7; no clear D gene. The length of the CDR3 is 12 residues. Looked up from germline, CDR1 is SQVTM and CDR2 is ANQGSEA. V lost 4 bases, J lost 3 bases, and 10 bases lay in between. DNA for the CDR3: TGCAGCGTTGTAGGCAGTATCTACGAGCAGTACTTC. It translates to CSVVGSIYEQYF.